This TCR beta chain is from a study of tumor-infiltrating lymphocytes in primary liver carcinoma (dated by TCRdb to the late 2010s). Study-level background: Between late 2015 and early 2016, five patients in China with histopathologically diagnosed primary liver carcinoma had surgical resection. The five patients, three men and two women aged 30 to 69 years, had hepatocellular carcinoma (four) or combined HCC and intrahepatic cholangiocarcinoma (one). The tumors of the five patients were staged as T1-T3 N0M0, with maximum diameters ranging from about 4.2 to 10 cm. Samples yielded roughly 3.65 to 7.13 million productive TCRbeta reads; read depth did not differ significantly between tissue types. TCRbeta repertoire sequencing, expression microarrays and whole-exome sequencing were combined in the study across five regions of each liver tumor, with adjacent normal tissue and blood also included. TCRbeta repertoire sequencing covered about 35 specimens from 5 patients: some 25 tumor regions, 5 adjacent noncancerous liver tissues and 5 peripheral blood samples. Reproducibility between technical replicate repertoires was high, with correlation coefficients above 0.95 and mean shared-clone rates approximately 0.91. Results and caveats for the whole study, not just this receptor: Repertoire overlap was found to be higher between tumor regions (mean around 36%) than between tumor-adjacent (around 17%) or tumor-blood (about 14%) pairs, consistent with antigen-driven expansion. Because the samples were bulk and unsorted, CD4+ and CD8+ T cell repertoires could not be compared. Only the TCR beta chain was sequenced, which likely underestimates true repertoire diversity because unpaired alpha chains were not captured. The study included only five or six patients, and the authors note findings should be validated in a larger study. The top 250 clones made up a significantly larger repertoire fraction in tumors than in blood (p = 0.039).

Using a constant-region primer and ProtoScript II reverse transcriptase, TCRbeta-specific cDNA was reverse-transcribed from around 500 ng total RNA. TCRbeta libraries were built with three nested multiplex PCR rounds, a slightly modified ARM-PCR procedure. Each of the first two PCR rounds ran for around 10 cycles using multiplex TRBV1-TRBV30 forward primers together with a Cbeta reverse primer. Sample barcodes and Illumina adapters were added in a final 25-cycle PCR with Deep VentR polymerase. Before sequencing, amplicons of 200-500 bp were gel-purified using a QIAquick gel extraction kit. An Illumina HiSeq 2500 was used to sequence the TCRbeta amplicons with 250-bp paired-end reads. For the original study's pipeline: Trimmomatic v0.33 was used to quality-trim the reads, and FLASH v1.2.11 was used to merge paired reads so that full CDR3 sequences could be recovered. V, D and J germline segments were assigned to the rearranged TCRbeta sequences using MiGEC v1.2.1b. VDJtools v1.0.0 computed clonotype statistics and Shannon-Wiener diversity indices. To cut down on sampling bias, every analysis after diversity analysis relied on just the 250 most abundant clonotypes from each sample. TCRdb reprocessing: public reads trimmed at Q25 with fastp, clones called with MiXCR, in-frame beta chains kept. Duplicate CDR3 protein sequences are folded into a single record with the most common DNA and genes. The V and J calls shown here were made by TCRdb, not taken from the authors' results. Within this sample are approximately 300,000 distinct CDR3 sequences, with less than 75% of them counted one time only. Clones ranked in the top ten supply more than 8.5% of the sample.

Including cysteine and phenylalanine, the CDR3 has 18 amino acids. Just CDR3 DNA is preserved here, 54 bases in frame from base 1. Sequences SGHAT (CDR1) and FQNNGV (CDR2) are obtained from the germline V gene. Trimming costs V 3 bases and J 4 bases, and their ends lie 22 bases apart. Blood RNA was extracted from unsorted whole blood with TRIzol reagent; germline DNA came from the DNeasy Blood & Tissue kit. At the time of sampling, the patients were treatment-naive and had chronic HBV infection. Approximately 4.1 milliliters of peripheral blood were collected into K2EDTA tubes before surgery. For this clonotype: Its antigen remains unidentified. No base qualities exist here, and no much larger clone lies one base off it.

This receptor was identified in a man in his forties with primary liver carcinoma and hepatitis B virus infection. The specimen sequenced was peripheral blood. The chain was built from TRBV11-2 and TRBJ2-1; the D gene is perhaps TRBD2, on 6 matching bases. The sequence in DNA is TGTGCCAGCAGCTTTGGGCCTTCCGGGATCGGGACTTACAATGAGCAGTTCTTC. Its product reads: CASSFGPSGIGTYNEQFF.